This T cell receptor (beta chain) was profiled in a study of blood T cell repertoires in COVID-19. On the study more broadly: COVID-19 samples collected from the United States, Italy and Spain covered acute and convalescent phases. T cells, B-cell-depleted T cells, or PBMCs supplied cDNA or gDNA.

Under the authors' procedure: Reference gene primer amplification yielded estimated nucleated cell counts. Only in-frame clones appear in the TCRdb table, and some are missing; sequencing was by immunoSEQ multiplex PCR. The V and J calls and clone size come from that table; D and trimming were worked out from the DNA. There are approximately 250,000 clones in the sample; about 88% occur only once, and 3.5% to 4% lies in the top ten. Germline trimming cut 2 bases from V and 4 bases from J; bases unmatched to any gene: 5. This CDR3 region has 15 residues. Germline CDR1 and CDR2: MRHNA and SNTAGT. The TCR comes from a man younger than 30 with active or convalescent COVID-19. The sequenced sample consisted of peripheral blood. V gene TRBV6-4 combines with J gene TRBJ2-3; 8 nucleotides match TRBD2. The CDR3 loop reads CASSDTAGAADTQYF. The CDR3 bases are TGTGCCAGCAGTGACACAGCGGGAGCTGCAGATACGCAGTATTTT.